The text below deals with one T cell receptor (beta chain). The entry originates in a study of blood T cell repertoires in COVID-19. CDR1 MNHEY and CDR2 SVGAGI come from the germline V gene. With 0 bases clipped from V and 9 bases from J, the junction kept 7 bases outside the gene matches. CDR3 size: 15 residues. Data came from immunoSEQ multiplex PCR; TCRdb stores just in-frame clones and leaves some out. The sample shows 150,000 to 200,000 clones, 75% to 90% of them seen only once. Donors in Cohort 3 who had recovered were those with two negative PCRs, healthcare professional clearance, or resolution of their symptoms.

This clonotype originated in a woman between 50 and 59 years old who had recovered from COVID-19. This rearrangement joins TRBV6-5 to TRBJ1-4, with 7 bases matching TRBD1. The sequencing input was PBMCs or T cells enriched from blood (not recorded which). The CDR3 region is CASSYSSQGEKKLFF. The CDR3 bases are TGTGCCAGCAGTTACTCTTCCCAGGGGGAAAAAAAACTGTTTTTT.